This T cell receptor (beta chain) was captured in a study of T cell responses to AZD1222 COVID-19 vaccine. Study-level findings and limits: Among the donors, most were white British and more were female, and clonal diversity was possibly underestimated. In all cases, repertoires were sampled only after the peak T cell response. Unmutated variant regions reportedly attract nearly half of all spike-specific TCRs. At 160-218 and 743-854, vaccine-associated CD4 TCRs were dominant, and they spanned spike.

Concerning this clone itself: Its target is unknown.

Libraries were prepared by immunoSEQ multiplex PCR; TCRdb keeps only in-frame clonotypes and omits some of them. The sample yields some 96,000 clones, 89% seen once. The V gene lost 0 bases and the J gene lost 6 bases, with 15 bases spanning the gap. CDR3 size: 15 residues. Germline V gives CDR1 SGHRS, CDR2 YFSETQ. The V and J genes are TRBV5-1 and TRBJ1-2; D not certain. The TCR comes from an adult in good health. The specimen was peripheral blood, collected on day 0 of AZD1222 vaccination. CDR3 loop: CASSLDRESRNGYTF. The CDR3 coding sequence is TGCGCCAGCAGCTTGGACAGAGAATCACGGAATGGCTACACCTTC.